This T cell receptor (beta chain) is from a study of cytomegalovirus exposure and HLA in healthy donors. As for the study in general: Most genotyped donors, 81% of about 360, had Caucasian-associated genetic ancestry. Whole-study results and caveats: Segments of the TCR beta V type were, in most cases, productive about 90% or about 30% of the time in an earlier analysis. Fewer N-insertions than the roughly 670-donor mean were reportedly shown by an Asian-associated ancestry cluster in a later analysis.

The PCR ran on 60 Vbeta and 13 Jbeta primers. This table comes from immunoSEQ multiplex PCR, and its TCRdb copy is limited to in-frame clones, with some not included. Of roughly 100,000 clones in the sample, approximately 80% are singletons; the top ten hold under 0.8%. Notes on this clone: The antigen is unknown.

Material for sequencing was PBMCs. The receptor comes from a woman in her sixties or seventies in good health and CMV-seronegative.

The CDR3, as DNA: TGTGCCAGCAGTGGGGACAGGGGTGCGACGAGCAATCAGCCCCAGCATTTT. It is translated as CASSGDRGATSNQPQHF. The chain employs TRBV2 and TRBJ1-5, with 10 bases lining up with TRBD1. The CDR3 runs 17 residues. Per germline, CDR1 SNHLY and CDR2 FYNNEI. The V gene end was trimmed by 4 bases and the J gene end by 1 base; junction bases not matched to a gene: 7.